The 21 T cell receptor beta chains below were found in one sample sequenced in a study of blood T cell repertoires in COVID-19. TCRdb's table, derived via immunoSEQ multiplex PCR, lists solely in-frame clones and lacks some. Here the sample spans 200,000 to 250,000 clones, roughly 85% being singletons. Sequencing was carried out using PBMCs or T cells enriched from blood (not recorded which). The source is a woman aged 40-49 years with acute COVID-19.

A few counts support this clone. The chain combines TRBV7-8 with TRBJ1-3; 9 bases fit TRBD1. V trimming: 4 bases; J trimming: 2 bases; junction bases outside the gene matches: 12. This CDR3 comprises 18 residues. Germline CDR1 reads SGHVS; CDR2 reads FQNEAQ. The CDR3 loop reads CASSSIGGDREAGNTIYF. CDR3 DNA: TGTGCCAGCAGCTCGATTGGGGGGGACAGGGAAGCTGGAAACACCATATATTTT.

The CDR3 region is CASSLTDRTTEAFF. The CDR3 DNA is TGTGCCAGCAGCTTAACGGACAGGACCACTGAAGCTTTCTTT. The chain uses TRBV11-1 and TRBJ1-1; 7 nucleotides align to TRBD1. The CDR3 spans 14 residues. Germline trimming cut 2 bases from V and 4 bases from J; bases unmatched to any gene: 4. CDR1 is SGHAT and CDR2 is FQDESV in the germline V gene (reference sequence). Complete variable domain (other parts from reference TRBV11-1 and TRBJ1-1): EAEVAQSPRYKITEKSQAVAFWCDPISGHATLYWYRQILGQGPELLVQFQDESVVDDSQLPKDRFSAERLKGVDSTLKIQPAELGDSAMYLCASSLTDRTTEAFFGQGTRLTVV.

The rearrangement uses TRBV10-3 and TRBJ1-1; D gene uncertain. This CDR3 is 14 amino acids long. Germline V gene data show CDR1 as ENHRY and CDR2 as SYGVKD. Trimming stripped 9 bases from V and 0 bases from J, with 14 bases between. This CDR3 reads CAIKAYTMNTEAFF. The CDR3 DNA is TGTGCCATTAAAGCTTATACCATGAACACTGAAGCTTTCTTT.

CDR3 amino acids: CSVDRDYNEQFF. CDR3 coding DNA: TGCAGCGTTGACAGGGATTACAATGAGCAGTTCTTC. This rearrangement joins TRBV29-1 to TRBJ2-1; the D gene is possibly TRBD1 (5 bases). The CDR3 is 12 amino acids. V lost 3 bases and J lost 4, with 7 bases in between. Germline loops: CDR1 SQVTM, CDR2 ANQGSEA.

This clone has only one observation. V usage is TRBV5-1 and J usage is TRBJ2-1, with 13 bases matching TRBD2. Germline V gives CDR1 SGHRS, CDR2 YFSETQ. Trimming at V came to 4 bases and at J to 7 bases, leaving 8 bases not matched to a gene. CDR3 length equals 16 residues. The CDR3 DNA reads TGCGCCAGCAGCCTAAAGGGGACTAGCGGGGTGAATGAGCAGTTCTTC. Protein sequence: CASSLKGTSGVNEQFF.

As DNA, the CDR3 is TGCGCCAGCAGCACCCGACAGGGGGTCGATACGCAGTATTTT. This sequence encodes CASSTRQGVDTQYF. The chain links TRBV5-1 to TRBJ2-3; 9 nucleotides agree with TRBD1. The V and J ends lost 4 bases and 6 bases, in that order; junction bases with no gene match: 6. This CDR3 is built from 14 residues. Germline CDR1 and CDR2: SGHRS and YFSETQ.

The chain carries TRBV12-3 or TRBV12-4 and TRBJ1-2; D is ambiguous. V was cut by 5 bases and J by 7 bases, with 8 bases left in between. The CDR3 consists of 11 residues. The CDR3 nucleotides read TGTGCCAGCAGTCCCGGGGTTGGCTACACCTTC. Residues: CASSPGVGYTF.

This clone was seen just once. The chain recombines TRBV5-1 with TRBJ1-4, with TRBD1 identical over 10 bases. Trimming at V came to 3 bases and at J to 8 bases, leaving 4 bases not matched to a gene. This CDR3 is built from 14 residues. From germline, CDR1 is SGHRS and CDR2 YFSETQ. CDR3 loop: CASSYGTGEEKLFF. The CDR3 DNA sequence: TGCGCCAGCAGCTATGGGACAGGGGAAGAAAAACTGTTTTTT.

This clone was counted only a few times. The chain uses TRBV7-9 and TRBJ1-4, with unresolved D. CDR1 and CDR2 (germline): SEHNR, FQNEAQ (reference sequence). Trimming removed 4 bases at V and 0 bases at J, with 9 bases between. There are 15 residues in the CDR3. CDR3 nucleotides: TGTGCCAGCAGCTATTTTCAGACAACTAATGAAAAACTGTTTTTT. Its protein is CASSYFQTTNEKLFF.

This chain links TRBV3-1 (or the pseudogene TRBV3-2) with TRBJ1-1; TRBD1 is a possible D gene (6 bases). Germline loops: CDR1 LGHDT, CDR2 YNNKEL (reference sequence). The ends were cut back, 3 bases at V and 11 bases at J, with 13 bases in the middle. The CDR3 is 12 amino acids. The CDR3 DNA is TGTGCCAGCAGCCATTACAGGGATGTGGCTTTCTTT. Amino acid sequence: CASSHYRDVAFF.

Here the CDR3 DNA reads TGCGCCAGCAGCTTTCGAGGCACTGAAGCTTTCTTT. It encodes CASSFRGTEAFF. This chain connects TRBV5-1 to TRBJ1-1; D call uncertain. The CDR3 is 12 residues long. The germline V gene encodes CDR1 SGHRS and CDR2 YFSETQ. Trimming pared 2 bases from V and 4 bases from J, leaving 6 bases between.

Of note for this clone: Other DNA sequences within the sample encode an identical CDR3. The chain is built from TRBV5-1 and TRBJ1-1; D is unclear. V was trimmed by 0 bases and J by 1 base, leaving 4 bases between them. The CDR3 contains 13 residues. Germline loops: CDR1 SGHRS, CDR2 YFSETQ. CDR3 sequence (DNA): TGCGCCAGCAGCTTGGATAGGAACACTGAAGCTTTCTTT. Residues: CASSLDRNTEAFF.

The chain carries TRBV7-6 and TRBJ1-1, with D tentatively TRBD1 (6 bases). V lost 1 base and J lost 2, with 14 bases in between. Germline V gene data show CDR1 as SGHVS and CDR2 as FNYEAQ. This CDR3 is 16 amino acids long. CDR3 in amino acids: CASSLGLRGTNTEAFF. In nucleotides, the CDR3 is TGTGCCAGCAGCTTAGGCCTCAGGGGAACAAACACTGAAGCTTTCTTT.

This clone turned up a few times. The chain has TRBV30 and TRBJ1-5, with D possibly being TRBD1 (6 bases). This CDR3 is built from 17 residues. CDR1 is GTSNPN, CDR2 SVGIG, per germline (reference sequence). V dropped 3 bases and J dropped 0 bases, with 18 bases sitting between them. The CDR3 region has the DNA TGTGCCTGGAGCCCCCCCGGGACATCTTATAGCAATCAGCCCCAGCATTTT. Amino acid sequence: CAWSPPGTSYSNQPQHF.

V usage is TRBV5-4 and J usage is TRBJ2-2, with D maybe TRBD1 (6 bases). Germline V lookup: CDR1 SGHNT, CDR2 YYREEE (reference sequence). V was pared by 2 bases and J by 7 bases, with 21 bases between. The CDR3 is made up of 17 amino acids. The CDR3 spells CASSLGTNTGYGGELFF. The DNA of the CDR3 is TGTGCCAGCAGCTTAGGGACAAACACCGGGTATGGCGGGGAGCTGTTTTTT.

The chain uses TRBV3-1 (or the pseudogene TRBV3-2) and TRBJ2-3; D possibly corresponds to TRBD2 (5 bases). CDR3 length: 15 amino acids. Germline V gene lookup returns CDR1 LGHDT and CDR2 YNNKEL (reference sequence). V was trimmed by 3 bases and J by 0 bases, leaving 10 bases between them. CDR3 sequence: CASSQLLVSTDTQYF. The CDR3, as DNA: TGTGCCAGCAGCCAGCTACTAGTGAGCACAGATACGCAGTATTTT.

The V call is TRBV5-1, the J call TRBJ2-7; 9 nucleotides agree with TRBD1. Germline CDR1 reads SGHRS; CDR2 reads YFSETQ. The CDR3 covers 16 residues. J was trimmed by 1 base and V by 4 bases; bases with no gene match: 9. The CDR3 loop reads CASSLFTGQGSYEQYF. CDR3 sequence (DNA): TGCGCCAGCAGCCTGTTTACGGGACAGGGATCCTACGAGCAGTACTTC.

V gene TRBV5-6 combines with J gene TRBJ1-1, with 7 nucleotides matching TRBD1. The V segment lost 9 bases and the J segment 4 bases; nucleotides outside the gene matches: 9. Germline V lookup: CDR1 SGHDT, CDR2 YYEEEE. This CDR3 is built from 13 residues. CDR3 coding DNA: TGTGCCACAGGGTTACAGGGGCTCACTGAAGCTTTCTTT. Residues: CATGLQGLTEAFF. The full variable domain, completed using reference TRBV5-6 and TRBJ1-1, is DAGVTQSPTHLIKTRGQQVTLRCSPKSGHDTVSWYQQALGQGPQFIFQYYEEEERQRGNFPDRFSGHQFPNYSSELNVNALLLGDSALYLCATGLQGLTEAFFGQGTRLTVV.

The V call is TRBV27, the J call TRBJ1-4; TRBD1 matches at 8 bases. The CDR3 has 14 residues. CDR1 and CDR2 (germline): MNHEY, SMNVEV (reference sequence). V shed 2 bases and J 7 bases; nucleotides not matched to a gene: 3. In DNA, the CDR3 is TGTGCCAGCAGTTTAGTCCAGGGGGCTGAAAAACTGTTTTTT. The encoded protein is CASSLVQGAEKLFF.

The chain couples TRBV7-9 to TRBJ1-1; D perhaps matches TRBD1 (5 bases). Looked up from germline, CDR1 is SEHNR and CDR2 is FQNEAQ (reference sequence). This CDR3 spans 17 amino acids. V shed 5 bases and J shed 3 bases, with 22 bases lying between them. The CDR3, as DNA: TGTGCCAGCAGCCCCGGCGGGGGGAAGGGGTCCTACACTGAAGCTTTCTTT. Amino acid sequence: CASSPGGGKGSYTEAFF.

This chain links TRBV11-1 with TRBJ2-1, with 12 bases fitting TRBD1. The V gene's germline CDR1 is SGHAT and CDR2 FQDESV (reference sequence). This CDR3 region has 15 residues. The V gene end was trimmed by 5 bases and the J gene end by 8 bases; junction bases not matched to a gene: 7. Written as DNA, the CDR3 is TGTGCCAGCAGCCGCCCCGGGACAGGGGGCTATGAGCAGTTCTTC. The encoded protein is CASSRPGTGGYEQFF.